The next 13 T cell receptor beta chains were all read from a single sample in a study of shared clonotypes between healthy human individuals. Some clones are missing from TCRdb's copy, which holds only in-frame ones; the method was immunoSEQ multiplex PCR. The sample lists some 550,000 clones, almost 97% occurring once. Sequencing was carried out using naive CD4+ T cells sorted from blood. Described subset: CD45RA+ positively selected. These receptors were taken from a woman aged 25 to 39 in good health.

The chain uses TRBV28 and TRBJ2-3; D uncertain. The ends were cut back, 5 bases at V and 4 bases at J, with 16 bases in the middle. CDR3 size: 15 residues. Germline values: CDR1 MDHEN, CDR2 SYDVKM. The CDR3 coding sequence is TGTGCCAGCAGTGAACGGACCAGTAAACCAGATACGCAGTATTTT. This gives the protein CASSERTSKPDTQYF. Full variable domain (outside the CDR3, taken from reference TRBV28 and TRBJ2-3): DVKVTQSSRYLVKRTGEKVFLECVQDMDHENMFWYRQDPGLGLRLIYFSYDVKMKEKGDIPEGYSVSREKKERFSLILESASTNQTSMYLCASSERTSKPDTQYFGPGTRLTVL.

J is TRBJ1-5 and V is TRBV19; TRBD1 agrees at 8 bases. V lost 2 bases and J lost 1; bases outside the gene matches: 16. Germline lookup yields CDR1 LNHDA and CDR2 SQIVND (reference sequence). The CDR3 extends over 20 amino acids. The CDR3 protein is CASSIFALGQVPLSNQPQHF. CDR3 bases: TGTGCCAGTAGTATATTCGCTTTGGGACAGGTCCCTTTGAGCAATCAGCCCCAGCATTTT.

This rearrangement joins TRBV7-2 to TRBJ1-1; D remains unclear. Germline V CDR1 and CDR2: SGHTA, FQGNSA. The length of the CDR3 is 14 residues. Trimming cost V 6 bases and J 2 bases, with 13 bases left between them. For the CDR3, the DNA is TGTGCCAGCAGTTCACAAGTCTTAAACACTGAAGCTTTCTTT. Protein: CASSSQVLNTEAFF.

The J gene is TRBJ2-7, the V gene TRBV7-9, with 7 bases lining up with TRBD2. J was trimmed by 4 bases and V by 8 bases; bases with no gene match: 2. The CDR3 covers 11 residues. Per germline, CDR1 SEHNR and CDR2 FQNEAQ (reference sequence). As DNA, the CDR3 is TGTGCCAGCGGGCGGGAGTACGAGCAGTACTTC. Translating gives CASGREYEQYF.

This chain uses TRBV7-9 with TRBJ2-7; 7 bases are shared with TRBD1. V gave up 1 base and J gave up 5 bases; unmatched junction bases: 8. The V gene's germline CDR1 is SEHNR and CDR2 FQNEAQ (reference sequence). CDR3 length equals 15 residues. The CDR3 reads CASSLVKGAVDEQYF. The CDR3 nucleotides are TGTGCCAGCAGCTTAGTCAAGGGGGCGGTCGACGAGCAGTACTTC.

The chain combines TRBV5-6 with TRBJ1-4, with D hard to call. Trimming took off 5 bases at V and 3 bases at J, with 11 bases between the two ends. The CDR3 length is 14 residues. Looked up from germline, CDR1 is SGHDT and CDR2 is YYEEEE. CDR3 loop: CASSPRPANEKLFF. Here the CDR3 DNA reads TGTGCCAGCAGTCCCCGTCCGGCTAATGAAAAACTGTTTTTT. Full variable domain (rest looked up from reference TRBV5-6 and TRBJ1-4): DAGVTQSPTHLIKTRGQQVTLRCSPKSGHDTVSWYQQALGQGPQFIFQYYEEEERQRGNFPDRFSGHQFPNYSSELNVNALLLGDSALYLCASSPRPANEKLFFGSGTQLSVL.

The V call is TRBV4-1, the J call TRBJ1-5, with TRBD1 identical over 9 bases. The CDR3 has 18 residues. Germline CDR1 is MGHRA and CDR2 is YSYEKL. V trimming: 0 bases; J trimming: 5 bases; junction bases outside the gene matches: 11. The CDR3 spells CASSQDPKGTGLDQPQHF. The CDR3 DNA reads TGCGCCAGCAGCCAAGACCCAAAAGGGACAGGGCTCGATCAGCCCCAGCATTTT.

CDR3 sequence (DNA): TGTGCCATCAGTGAGTCGGGAGGGAGCTCTGGAAACACCATATATTTT. It specifies CAISESGGSSGNTIYF. The chain carries TRBV10-3 and TRBJ1-3, with D hard to call. Germline CDR1 ENHRY, CDR2 SYGVKD. The V end lost 0 bases, the J end lost 0 bases, and 9 bases lay between the germline ends. CDR3 length equals 16 residues.

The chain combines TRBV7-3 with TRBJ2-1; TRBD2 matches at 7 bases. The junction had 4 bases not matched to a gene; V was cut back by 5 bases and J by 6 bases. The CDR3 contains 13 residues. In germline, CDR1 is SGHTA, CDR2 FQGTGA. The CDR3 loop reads CASSPTSPNEQFF. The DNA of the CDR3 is TGTGCCAGCAGCCCGACTAGCCCCAATGAGCAGTTCTTC.

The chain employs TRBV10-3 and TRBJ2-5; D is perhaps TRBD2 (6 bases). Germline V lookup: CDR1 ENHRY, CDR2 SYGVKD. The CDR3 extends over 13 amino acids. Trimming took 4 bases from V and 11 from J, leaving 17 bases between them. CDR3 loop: CAISGTTPLEQYF. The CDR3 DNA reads TGTGCCATCAGTGGGACTACACCTCTTGAGCAGTACTTC.

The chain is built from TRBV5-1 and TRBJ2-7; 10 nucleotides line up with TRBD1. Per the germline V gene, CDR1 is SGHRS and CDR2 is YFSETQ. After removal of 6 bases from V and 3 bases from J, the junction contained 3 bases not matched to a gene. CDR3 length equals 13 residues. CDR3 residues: CASTRTGGYEQYF. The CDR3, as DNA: TGCGCCAGCACGAGGACAGGGGGCTACGAGCAGTACTTC.

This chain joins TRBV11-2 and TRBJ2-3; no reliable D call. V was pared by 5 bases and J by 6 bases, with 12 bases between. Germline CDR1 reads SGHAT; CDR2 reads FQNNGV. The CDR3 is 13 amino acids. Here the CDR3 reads CASSPSVEDTQYF. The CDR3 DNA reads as TGTGCCAGCAGCCCAAGCGTGGAGGATACGCAGTATTTT.

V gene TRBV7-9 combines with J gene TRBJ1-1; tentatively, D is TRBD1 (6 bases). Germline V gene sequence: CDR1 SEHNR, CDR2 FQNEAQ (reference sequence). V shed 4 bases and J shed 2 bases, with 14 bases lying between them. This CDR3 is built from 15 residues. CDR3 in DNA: TGTGCCAGCAGCTCAAAGGGACAACCAAACACTGAAGCTTTCTTT. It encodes CASSSKGQPNTEAFF.